This TCR beta chain stems from a study of T cells in Graves' hyperthyroidism and ophthalmopathy. Researchers amplified the TCR beta CDR3 regions from RNA transcripts. Carried out on the TCR CDR3, a first-round RT-PCR used the HTBI primer set. MiXCR, run by TCRdb on the multiplex PCR reads, gives a single entry per CDR3 protein. This repertoire shows 250,000 to 300,000 distinct CDR3 sequences, about an eighth found once; its top ten account for 6.5% to 10%. Newly diagnosed hyperthyroidism patients aged 18 to 65 years had disease lasting under 2 months. Study results and caveats: Onset of ophthalmopathy came a median around 6.2 months after the model predicted it.

This clonotype came up many times. Its antigen is currently unknown. The sequence was collected from a woman between 40 and 50 years old with Graves' hyperthyroidism. Specimen: blood.

CDR3 sequence reads: CSARENLAGSYEQYF. The CDR3 nucleotides are TGCAGTGCTAGAGAGAACTTAGCCGGCTCCTACGAGCAGTACTTC. The V gene is TRBV20-1, the J gene TRBJ2-7; D is unresolved. The germline V gene has CDR1 DFQATT and CDR2 SNEGSKA (reference sequence). CDR3 length: 15 amino acids. V was clipped by 0 bases and J by 0 bases, with 12 bases between them.